This T cell receptor (beta chain) originates from a study of blood T cell repertoires in COVID-19. Study details: Collection of acute and convalescent COVID-19 samples took place in the United States, Italy and Spain. T cells, B-cell-depleted T cells, or PBMCs supplied cDNA or gDNA.

The authors' processing: Amplified reference gene primers provided the basis for estimating nucleated cell counts. Profiling relied on immunoSEQ multiplex PCR, and the TCRdb table lists in-frame clones only, not all of them. D and trimming were read from the DNA, whereas the V and J calls and clone size are those reported in that table. In the table there are about 45,000 clones, 86% of which are singletons. V dropped 3 bases and J dropped 5; count of bases not matched to a gene: 4. The CDR3 length is 14 residues. Germline V gene lookup returns CDR1 SGHAT and CDR2 FQNNGV. Sequenced: peripheral blood. This receptor was identified in a human donor in a cohort sampled during active COVID-19. This sequence joins TRBV11-2 and TRBJ1-2; 9 bases map to TRBD1. The CDR3 here is CASSLDRGPYGYTF. CDR3 in DNA: TGTGCCAGCAGCTTGGACAGGGGACCGTATGGCTACACCTTC.